This T cell receptor (beta chain) stems from a study of cytomegalovirus exposure and HLA in healthy donors. Study in general: Genotyping of about 400 donors showed that over 80% belonged to the Caucasian-associated ancestry cluster. Study-wide findings and caveats: In a later analysis, a missense DCLRE1C variant was linked to TCR beta V- and J-gene trimming.

PCR employed 60 Vbeta and 13 Jbeta primers. Sequenced by immunoSEQ multiplex PCR; TCRdb stores in-frame clones only, minus some. This table holds almost 200,000 clones, more than 75% found once. This clone was seen a few times. Its antigen is undetermined. The source is a male donor in good health and CMV-seropositive. The material sequenced was PBMCs.

The CDR3 DNA sequence: TGTGCCAGCAGCTCCATTAGGACAGGGAGAGACGAGCAGTACTTC. Translation gives CASSSIRTGRDEQYF. The chain uses TRBV11-2 and TRBJ2-5; 8 bases line up with TRBD1. The DNA end is a closer match to TRBJ2-7, so the J assignment may be wrong. The CDR3 totals 15 residues. Germline CDR1 reads SGHAT; CDR2 reads FQNNGV.